This T cell receptor (beta chain) was obtained from a study of blood T cell repertoires in COVID-19 (TCRdb year 2020). Describing the broader study: Samples from collaborators originated in the United States, Italy and Spain and spanned both the acute and convalescent phases of COVID-19. The prospective study material was composed of cDNA or gDNA derived from T cells, B-cell-depleted T cells, or PBMCs. Subjects who had been exposed to COVID-19, were actively infected with it, or had recovered from it provided the deeply sampled blood TCRbeta repertoires that made up the dataset. A freely available public database, intended as a resource for researchers studying the immune response to SARS-CoV-2, is where the repertoires were released. The samples were drawn from two sources: the first 160 participants of the ongoing ImmuneRACE study, and approximately 1,300 subjects contributed by 6 global collaborators. Sample metadata almost always included a de-identified subject ID, COVID-19 status, age in years and sex. Where available, HLA class I and class II types were taken from metadata supplied by the sample provider and were not determined by assay-based typing.

Each collaborating institution followed its own protocols to collect whole blood in K2EDTA tubes. For TCRbeta analysis, collaborators shipped samples in one of three forms: frozen whole blood, isolated PBMCs, or DNA extracted from either of those sample types. The immunoSEQ Assay, a bias-controlled multiplex PCR, was used to amplify TCRbeta CDR3 regions from genomic DNA. As for the authors' bioinformatics: The number of nucleated cells in each sample was estimated by amplification of reference gene primers within the assay. To quantify the absolute abundance of each unique TCRbeta CDR3 rearrangement, sequence reads were collapsed and filtered. For each sample, productive Simpson clonality was calculated by taking the square root of Simpson's diversity index across productive rearrangements. TCRdb stores this immuneACCESS table with in-frame sequences only. Part of the clones is absent; in the studies checked, under half of the shortfall reflects unresolved V genes, and no reason is known for the rest. V and J calls and clone size are copied from that table; D and trimming were computed from the DNA. The sample table holds roughly 60,000 clones, of which 70% to 90% were seen once. Of the sample, approximately 16% is held by the ten largest clones.

This clone was seen only once. Its antigen is unknown. Base-call qualities are not available, and no considerably larger clone is one nucleotide away. After removal of 3 bases from V and 5 bases from J, the junction retains 5 bases not matched to a gene. The germline V gene yields SGHAT for CDR1 and FQNNGV for CDR2. There are 14 amino acids in the CDR3, from cysteine to phenylalanine inclusive. Of the read, only the CDR3 DNA is kept; its 42 bases are in frame from base 1. On the study overall, not on this receptor specifically: The quantity of clinical and demographic metadata differed by source and by participant and was supplied without curation.

The V gene is TRBV11-2 and the J gene is TRBJ2-7; 9 bases in the middle match TRBD1. The sequenced sample was peripheral blood. The receptor was isolated from a human donor in a cohort sampled during active COVID-19. CDR3 region: CASSFGTGIHEQYF. The sequenced DNA: TGTGCCAGCAGCTTTGGGACAGGGATCCACGAGCAGTACTTC.